Here is one T cell receptor (beta chain) with its context. Its antigen is currently not known. No per-base quality is available; no much larger clone lies one base away. The data derive from a study of cytotoxic CD8 clonotypes in ibrutinib-treated CLL (dated by TCRdb to about 2021). Broadly, across the study: The cohort was composed of ten to eleven relapsed/refractory and fewer than 16 treatment-naive patients; IGHV unmutated status was identified in some 17 patients. Responses were partial in around 25 patients and complete in 2; after median about 63 months follow-up, about 15 stayed in remission and 12 progressed. Response samples were obtained after a median of 12 months of treatment, with a range of roughly 6 to 36 months. On average, each sample had roughly 260,000 productive templates and roughly 95,000 productive rearrangements. Longitudinal samples were available for 26 of the 86 trial participants. Cryopreserved peripheral blood mononuclear cells were obtained prior to treatment, at the time of response, and at either disease progression or sustained remission. Every remission and progressive disease sample was obtained while ibrutinib was still being received by the patients. Study-wide conclusions, independent of this receptor: At baseline, clonality was higher than in age-matched healthy donors and showed a strong correlation with circulating CD8+ T-cell counts. Public clonotypes were rare and either shrank or stayed stable during treatment, and the rise in clonality at ibrutinib response reflected expansion of private clonotypes. Sustained-remission and progressing patients did not have matched sampling times, and lymph node repertoires were not examined. An increase in clonality was observed at ibrutinib response, with clonality remaining stable during sustained remission and falling back toward baseline at progression.

Between the V and J ends, shortened by 3 bases and 3 bases respectively, the junction contains 12 bases. Reading from cysteine to phenylalanine, the CDR3 counts 15 amino acids. Only the CDR3 DNA is retained, 45 bases long and in frame from the first base. As encoded in the germline V gene, CDR1 is MDHEN while CDR2 is SYDVKM. For TCR beta library preparation, approximately 1.9 micrograms of genomic DNA was extracted from cryopreserved PBMCs. High-throughput TCR beta sequencing was performed on longitudinal blood samples from CLL patients receiving ibrutinib monotherapy. The patients took part in an open-label, single-center phase 2 trial of ibrutinib monotherapy. Each clonotype received, on average, around 10x coverage in deep resolution sequencing performed on a MiSeq, where the target depth lay between 1 in 1 million and 1 in 200,000 T cells. The immunoSEQ hsTCRB Kit was used to generate the TCR beta libraries. The authors' pipeline ran thus. ImmunoSEQ Data Assistant and ImmunoSEQ Analyzer were used for data analysis, and V, D and J genes were assigned according to IMGT definitions. Clonality was computed as one minus normalized Shannon entropy of productive rearrangement frequencies, ranging from 0 to 1. Only overrepresented clonotypes making up at least 0.05% of the repertoire of each patient were included in the public clonotype analysis. About twelve age-matched healthy donor repertoires from immuneACCESS were used as controls for clonality. The table was pulled from immuneACCESS by TCRdb, which kept in-frame rearrangements only. Such tables lose some clones; where checked, under half of the loss comes from unresolved V genes, and the rest has no known cause. The V and J calls and clone size were taken over from that table, and D and trimming were inferred from the DNA. This sample gives some 150,000 clones in total; more than 70% of them show up just once. Less than 9% of the sample belongs to the ten largest clones.

The receptor was isolated from a human donor with chronic lymphocytic leukemia. The V and J segments used are TRBV28 and TRBJ2-1; TRBD1 is perhaps the D gene, given 5 matching bases. The material was PBMCs, obtained after 36 months of ibrutinib treatment. The CDR3 region: CASSFADNHYNEQFF. The bases read TGTGCCAGCAGTTTTGCGGACAATCACTACAATGAGCAGTTCTTC. Where the CDR3 stops, the reference TRBV28 and TRBJ2-1 genes take over; the full variable domain is DVKVTQSSRYLVKRTGEKVFLECVQDMDHENMFWYRQDPGLGLRLIYFSYDVKMKEKGDIPEGYSVSREKKERFSLILESASTNQTSMYLCASSFADNHYNEQFFGPGTRLTVL.